This T cell receptor (beta chain) was identified in a study of technical replicates of blood from a few donors. The CDR3 extends over 16 amino acids. The V gene's germline CDR1 is MNHNS and CDR2 SASEGT. Germline trimming cut 0 bases from V and 5 bases from J; bases unmatched to any gene: 6. Assay used: immunoSEQ multiplex PCR; TCRdb lists only in-frame clones, some missing. The data hold more than 65,000 clones, with 96% observed a single time. Sequencing was done on a sample of T cells isolated from PBMCs. The TCR was taken from a human donor in good health. The chain couples TRBV6-1 to TRBJ2-1, with TRBD2 matching 8 bases. In nucleotides, the CDR3 is TGTGCCAGCAGTGAAGCCGGACTAGCTGTCGACAATGAGCAGTTCTTC. Protein sequence: CASSEAGLAVDNEQFF.